The source of this T cell receptor beta chain is a study of cytomegalovirus exposure and HLA in healthy donors. The sample holds one count of this clone. Separation from the approximately 670-subject first cohort characterized the 120-subject validation cohort, to which the donors belonged. TCRdb's table, derived via immunoSEQ multiplex PCR, lists solely in-frame clones and lacks some. The sample includes about 170,000 clones, about 89% seen only once; the top ten take less than 3%. The TCR comes from a man aged 18-30 years in good health and CMV-seropositive. Sequences were obtained from PBMCs.

The DNA of the CDR3 is TGTGCCAGCAGTCGAGGGACTAGCGGAGAAGAGACCCAGTACTTC. It codes for CASSRGTSGEETQYF. The V and J genes are TRBV6-1 and TRBJ2-5; 11 bases match TRBD2. Per germline, CDR1 MNHNS and CDR2 SASEGT. This CDR3 comprises 15 residues. Losses at the gene ends were 5 bases for V and 3 bases for J; bases not matched to a gene: 5.